The 8 T cell receptor beta chains reported below all come from one sample, sequenced in a study of beta chain features in type 1 diabetes. Expressed TCRB transcripts were sequenced, since all the RNA that had been isolated was reverse transcribed. Method: immunoSEQ multiplex PCR; TCRdb's copy keeps in-frame clones and lacks some. The data contain about half a million clones, 9.5% to 12% of them seen just once; the ten biggest clones take up more than 0.045%. Sequencing was carried out using naive CD4+ T cells from blood. The source of these receptors is a woman aged 18 to 35 in good health.

The chain combines TRBV15 with TRBJ2-7; possible D gene TRBD1, 5 bases. Germline CDR1 and CDR2: LNHNV and YYDKDF (reference sequence). V lost 3 bases, J lost 0 bases, and 9 bases lay in between. The CDR3 is 14 residues long. The CDR3 DNA reads as TGTGCCACCAGCAGTCTACAGGTCTCCTACGAGCAGTACTTC. Amino acid sequence: CATSSLQVSYEQYF. The complete variable domain, with remaining parts taken from reference TRBV15 and TRBJ2-7, reads DAMVIQNPRYQVTQFGKPVTLSCSQTLNHNVMYWYQQKSSQAPKLLFHYYDKDFNNEADTPDNFQSRRPNTSFCFLDIRSPGLGDTAMYLCATSSLQVSYEQYFGPGTRLTVT.

This clone showed up just a few times. The chain uses TRBV4-3 and TRBJ2-3, with D unresolved. The CDR3 loop spans 13 amino acids. Trimming left V 3 bases short and J 1 base short, with 5 bases between. Per the germline V gene, CDR1 is LGHNA and CDR2 is YSLEER. The CDR3 region has the DNA TGCGCCAGCAGCCACGTAGGCACAGATACGCAGTATTTT. This sequence encodes CASSHVGTDTQYF.

The V gene is TRBV4-1, the J gene TRBJ1-3, with TRBD1 as a possible D gene (5 bases). CDR1 and CDR2 from the germline V gene are MGHRA and YSYEKL. V lost 5 bases, J lost 3 bases, and 20 bases lay in between. The CDR3 spans 17 residues. The CDR3 here is CASSSLGRQKNGNTIYF. In DNA form, the CDR3 reads TGCGCCAGCAGCTCTCTGGGGCGACAGAAGAATGGAAACACCATATATTTT.

This clone was recorded a few times. The CDR3 region has the DNA TGTGCCAGCAGCCCCGAGGGACCCAGGAACTATGGCTACACCTTC. Encoded protein: CASSPEGPRNYGYTF. V is TRBV5-4 and J is TRBJ1-2; D is perhaps TRBD1 (5 bases). V shed 4 bases and J shed 2 bases, with 15 bases lying between them. Per germline, CDR1 SGHNT and CDR2 YYREEE (reference sequence). This CDR3 spans 15 amino acids.

In this sample, this clone turned up a few times. The gene calls are TRBV28 and TRBJ2-3, with a tentative D call TRBD2 (7 bases). Trimming took off 4 bases at V and 0 bases at J, with 11 bases between the two ends. Germline-derived CDR1 and CDR2 are MDHEN and SYDVKM. This CDR3 spans 15 amino acids. The CDR3 nucleotides are TGTGCCAGCAGTTCCGGGGGGCCTAGCACAGATACGCAGTATTTT. It codes for CASSSGGPSTDTQYF. Drawing the rest from reference TRBV28 and TRBJ2-3, the complete variable domain is DVKVTQSSRYLVKRTGEKVFLECVQDMDHENMFWYRQDPGLGLRLIYFSYDVKMKEKGDIPEGYSVSREKKERFSLILESASTNQTSMYLCASSSGGPSTDTQYFGPGTRLTVL.

The chain is built from TRBV23-1 and TRBJ2-7; 10 bases fit TRBD1. TRBV23-1 is identified as an open reading frame with a role that is uncertain. The length of the CDR3 is 15 residues. V trimming: 3 bases; J trimming: 2 bases; junction bases outside the gene matches: 4. The CDR3 loop reads CASSHAGTGAYEQYF. The CDR3 bases are TGCGCCAGCAGTCATGCCGGGACAGGGGCCTACGAGCAGTACTTC.

This clone was detected a few times. The CDR3 DNA reads TGTGCCAGCAGCTTCGGACTGCGCTACGAGCAGTACGTC. This translates into CASSFGLRYEQYV. V is TRBV11-2 and J is TRBJ2-7, with a tentative D call TRBD2 (5 bases). The germline V gene has CDR1 SGHAT and CDR2 FQNNGV. The CDR3 is made up of 13 amino acids. Trimming took 3 bases from V and 3 from J, leaving 9 bases between them.

The chain carries TRBV2 and TRBJ2-3; D is perhaps TRBD2 (6 bases). The length of the CDR3 is 15 residues. Germline V gene sequence: CDR1 SNHLY, CDR2 FYNNEI. V lost 10 bases and J 4 bases, leaving 21 bases between the germline ends. The CDR3 spells CATRGFGGSADTQYF. The CDR3 nucleotides are TGTGCCACCCGCGGTTTCGGGGGTTCCGCAGATACGCAGTATTTT.